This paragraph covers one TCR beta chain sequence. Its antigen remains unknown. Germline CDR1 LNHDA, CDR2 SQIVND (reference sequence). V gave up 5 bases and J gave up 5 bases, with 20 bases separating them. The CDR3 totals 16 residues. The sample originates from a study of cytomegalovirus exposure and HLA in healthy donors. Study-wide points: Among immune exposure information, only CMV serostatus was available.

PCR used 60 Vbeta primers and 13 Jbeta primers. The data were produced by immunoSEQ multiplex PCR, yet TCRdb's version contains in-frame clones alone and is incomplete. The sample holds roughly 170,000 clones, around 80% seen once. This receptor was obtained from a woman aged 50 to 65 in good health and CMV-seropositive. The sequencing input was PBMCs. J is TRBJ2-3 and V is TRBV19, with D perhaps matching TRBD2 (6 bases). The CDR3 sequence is CASSLLVGDGGDTQYF. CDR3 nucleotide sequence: TGTGCCAGTAGTTTGCTAGTGGGGGACGGGGGAGATACGCAGTATTTT.